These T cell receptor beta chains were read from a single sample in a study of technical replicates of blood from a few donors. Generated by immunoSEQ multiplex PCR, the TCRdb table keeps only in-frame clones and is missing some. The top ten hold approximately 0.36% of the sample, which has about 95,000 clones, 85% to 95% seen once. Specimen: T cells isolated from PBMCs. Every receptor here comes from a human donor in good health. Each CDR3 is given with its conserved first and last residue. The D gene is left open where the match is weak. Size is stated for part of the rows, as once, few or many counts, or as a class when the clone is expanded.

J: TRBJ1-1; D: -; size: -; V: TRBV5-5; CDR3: CASSFHLWDTNTEAFF; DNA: TGTGCCAGCAGCTTTCATTTATGGGACACGAACACTGAAGCTTTCTTT
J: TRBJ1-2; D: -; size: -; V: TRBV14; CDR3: CASSRGDDYGYTF; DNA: TGTGCCAGCAGCCGGGGCGACGACTATGGCTACACCTTC
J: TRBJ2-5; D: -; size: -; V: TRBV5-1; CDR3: CASSFRPGALETQYF; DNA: TGCGCCAGCAGCTTTCGCCCAGGTGCGTTAGAGACCCAGTACTTC
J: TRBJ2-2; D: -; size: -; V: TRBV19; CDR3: CASSILAPSANTGELFF; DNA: TGTGCCAGTAGTATCTTGGCGCCCAGCGCGAACACCGGGGAGCTGTTTTTT
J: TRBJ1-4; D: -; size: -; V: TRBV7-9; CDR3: CASSLAGIEKLFF; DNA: TGTGCCAGCAGCCTGGCAGGGATTGAAAAACTGTTTTTT
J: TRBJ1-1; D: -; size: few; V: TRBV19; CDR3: CASRKRIEAFF; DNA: TGTGCCAGTAGAAAGAGGATTGAAGCTTTCTTT
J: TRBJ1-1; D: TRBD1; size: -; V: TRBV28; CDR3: CATFAGQGLNTEAFF; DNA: TGTGCCACCTTCGCTGGACAGGGCTTGAACACTGAAGCTTTCTTT
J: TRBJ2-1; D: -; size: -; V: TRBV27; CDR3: CASSPSLGPYNEQFF; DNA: TGTGCCAGCAGTCCGTCCCTAGGCCCCTACAATGAGCAGTTCTTC
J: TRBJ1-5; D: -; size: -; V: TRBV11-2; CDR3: CASSFFNQPQHF; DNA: TGTGCCAGCAGCTTCTTTAATCAGCCCCAGCATTTT
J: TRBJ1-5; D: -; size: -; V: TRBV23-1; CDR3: CASSQERVFVFNQPQHF; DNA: TGCGCCAGCAGTCAAGAGAGGGTTTTCGTTTTCAATCAGCCCCAGCATTTT
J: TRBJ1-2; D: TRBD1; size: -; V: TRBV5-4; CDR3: CASRSTGQGLTGYTF; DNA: TGTGCCAGCAGATCCACGGGACAGGGGTTAACCGGCTACACCTTC
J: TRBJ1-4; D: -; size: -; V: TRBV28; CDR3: CASSFSAGTNEKLFF; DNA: TGTGCCAGCAGTTTCTCGGCAGGAACTAATGAAAAACTGTTTTTT
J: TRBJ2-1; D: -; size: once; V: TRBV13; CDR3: CASSSRHNEQFF; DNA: TGTGCCAGCAGCTCCCGTCACAATGAGCAGTTCTTC
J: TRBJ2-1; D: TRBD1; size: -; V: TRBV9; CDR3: CASSLTGGLVNEQFF; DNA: TGTGCCAGCAGCCTAACAGGGGGCCTTGTCAATGAGCAGTTCTTC
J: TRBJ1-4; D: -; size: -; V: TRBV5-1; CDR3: CASSTQADNEKLFF; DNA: TGCGCCAGCAGTACCCAGGCAGATAATGAAAAACTGTTTTTT
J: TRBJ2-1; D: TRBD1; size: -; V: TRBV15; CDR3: CATSRTFAGQGFYNEQFF; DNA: TGTGCCACCAGCAGGACCTTTGCGGGACAGGGATTTTACAATGAGCAGTTCTTC
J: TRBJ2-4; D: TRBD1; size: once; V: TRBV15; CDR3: CATSRERTGSNIQYF; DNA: TGTGCCACCAGCAGAGAGCGGACAGGGAGTAACATTCAGTACTTC
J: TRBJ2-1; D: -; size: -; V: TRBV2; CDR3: CASSGGASEQFF; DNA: TGTGCCAGCAGTGGTGGGGCGAGTGAGCAGTTCTTC
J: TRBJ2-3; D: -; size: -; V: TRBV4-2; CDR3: CASSQEASTDTQYF; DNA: TGTGCCAGCAGCCAAGAGGCTAGCACAGATACGCAGTATTTT
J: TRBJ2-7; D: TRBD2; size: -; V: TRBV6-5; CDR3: CASSYYGVGLAYEQYF; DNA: TGTGCCAGCAGTTACTACGGAGTGGGACTAGCCTACGAGCAGTACTTC
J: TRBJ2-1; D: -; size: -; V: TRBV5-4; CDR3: CASSTDLAHNEQFF; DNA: TGTGCCAGCAGCACCGATTTAGCGCATAATGAGCAGTTCTTC
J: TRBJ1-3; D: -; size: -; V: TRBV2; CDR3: CASSEDRTVAGNTIYF; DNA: TGTGCCAGCAGTGAGGACCGGACAGTGGCTGGAAACACCATATATTTT
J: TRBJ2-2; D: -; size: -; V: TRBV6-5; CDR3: CASSTDITGELFF; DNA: TGTGCCAGCAGTACGGACATCACCGGGGAGCTGTTTTTT
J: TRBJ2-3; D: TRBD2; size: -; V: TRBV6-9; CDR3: CASTEGATLAGGQVTDTQYF; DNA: TGTGCCAGCACCGAGGGGGCGACCCTAGCGGGAGGGCAGGTCACAGATACGCAGTATTTT
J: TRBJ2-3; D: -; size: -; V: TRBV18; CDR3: CASSPRQVTDTQYF; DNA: TGTGCCAGCTCACCTAGACAGGTCACAGATACGCAGTATTTT
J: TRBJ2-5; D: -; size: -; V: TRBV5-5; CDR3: CASSLVTVQETQYF; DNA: TGTGCCAGCAGCTTGGTAACAGTCCAAGAGACCCAGTACTTC
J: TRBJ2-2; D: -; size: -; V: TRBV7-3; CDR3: CASSLEGGAGELFF; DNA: TGTGCCAGCAGCTTAGAAGGGGGGGCCGGGGAGCTGTTTTTT
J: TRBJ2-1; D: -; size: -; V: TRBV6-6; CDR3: CASSFSVDEQFF; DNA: TGTGCCAGCAGTTTTAGCGTCGATGAGCAGTTCTTC
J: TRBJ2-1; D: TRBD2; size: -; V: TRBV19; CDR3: CASRITGLGYNEQFF; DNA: TGTGCCAGTAGGATAACGGGACTAGGATACAATGAGCAGTTCTTC
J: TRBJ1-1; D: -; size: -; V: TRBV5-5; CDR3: CASSLLGGRVGSEAFF; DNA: TGTGCCAGCAGCTTGTTGGGAGGGCGGGTAGGGTCTGAAGCTTTCTTT
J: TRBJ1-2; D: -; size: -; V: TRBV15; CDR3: CATSRDSGYGYTF; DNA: TGTGCCACCAGCAGAGATTCGGGCTATGGCTACACCTTC
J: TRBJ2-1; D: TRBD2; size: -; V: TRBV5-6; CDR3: CASSLSSGLAANEQFF; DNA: TGTGCCAGCAGTCTTTCCTCGGGACTAGCGGCTAATGAGCAGTTCTTC
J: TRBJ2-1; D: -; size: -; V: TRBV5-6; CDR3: CASSPGTSNEQFF; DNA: TGTGCCAGCAGCCCCGGGACATCAAATGAGCAGTTCTTC
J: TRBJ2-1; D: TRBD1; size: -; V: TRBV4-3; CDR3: CASSPGQGVIAGLNEQFF; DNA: TGCGCCAGCAGCCCGGGACAGGGGGTAATAGCGGGCTTAAATGAGCAGTTCTTC
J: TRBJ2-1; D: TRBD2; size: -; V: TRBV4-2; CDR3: CASSPGTSSNEQFF; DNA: TGTGCCAGCAGCCCAGGGACTAGTTCCAATGAGCAGTTCTTC
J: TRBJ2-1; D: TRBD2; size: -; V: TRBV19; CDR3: CASSIRLSGTSGRGNEQFF; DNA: TGTGCCAGTAGTATCCGGCTTAGTGGGACTAGCGGGAGGGGGAATGAGCAGTTCTTC
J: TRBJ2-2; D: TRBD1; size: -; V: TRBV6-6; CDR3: CASIFDRGSTGELFF; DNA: TGTGCCAGCATCTTTGACAGGGGGAGCACCGGGGAGCTGTTTTTT
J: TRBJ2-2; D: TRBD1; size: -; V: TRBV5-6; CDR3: CARTWGQGLRAVTGELFF; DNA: TGTGCCAGAACATGGGGACAGGGTTTACGGGCGGTCACCGGGGAGCTGTTTTTT
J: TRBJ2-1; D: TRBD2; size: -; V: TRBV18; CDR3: CASSPPGAGEQFF; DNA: TGTGCCAGCTCACCACCGGGAGCGGGGGAGCAGTTCTTC
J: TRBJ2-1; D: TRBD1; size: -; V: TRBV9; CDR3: CASSVAGTGSYNEQFF; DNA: TGTGCCAGCAGCGTAGCAGGGACAGGCTCCTACAATGAGCAGTTCTTC
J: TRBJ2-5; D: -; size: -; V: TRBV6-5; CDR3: CASSYGGTDQETQYF; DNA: TGTGCCAGCAGTTACGGAGGGACAGACCAAGAGACCCAGTACTTC
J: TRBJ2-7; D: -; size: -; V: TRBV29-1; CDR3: CSVERRAGPSYEQYF; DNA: TGCAGCGTTGAAAGAAGGGCAGGGCCCTCCTACGAGCAGTACTTC
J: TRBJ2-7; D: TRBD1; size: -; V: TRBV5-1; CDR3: CASSLERAGTGLYF; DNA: TGCGCCAGCAGCTTGGAACGAGCAGGGACAGGTCTTTACTTC
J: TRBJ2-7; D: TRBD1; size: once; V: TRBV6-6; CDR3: CASSLAGTGYTYF; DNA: TGTGCCAGCAGCCTTGCCGGGACAGGGTATACGTACTTC
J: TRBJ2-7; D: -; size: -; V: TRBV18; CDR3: CASSPPPGSYEQYF; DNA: TGTGCCAGCTCACCACCCCCGGGATCCTACGAGCAGTACTTC
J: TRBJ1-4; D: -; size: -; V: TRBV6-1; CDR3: CASSEAQEKLFF; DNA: TGTGCCAGCAGTGAAGCTCAAGAGAAACTGTTTTTT
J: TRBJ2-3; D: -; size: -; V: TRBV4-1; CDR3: CASSQDAGLTTDTQYF; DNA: TGCGCCAGCAGCCAAGATGCGGGGCTTACCACAGATACGCAGTATTTT
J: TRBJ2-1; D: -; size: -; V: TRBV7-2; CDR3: CASSLGTLSSYNEQFF; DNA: TGTGCCAGCAGCTTAGGGACTCTTAGCTCCTACAATGAGCAGTTCTTC
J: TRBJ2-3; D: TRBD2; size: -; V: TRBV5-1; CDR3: CASSFYTGTSGTDTQYF; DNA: TGCGCCAGCAGTTTTTACACCGGGACTAGCGGCACAGATACGCAGTATTTT
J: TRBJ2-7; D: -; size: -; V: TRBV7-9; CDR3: CASSLGDWSEQYF; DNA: TGTGCCAGCAGCTTAGGTGATTGGAGCGAGCAGTACTTC
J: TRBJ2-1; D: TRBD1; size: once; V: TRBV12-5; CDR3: CASPPPTGDEQFF; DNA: TGTGCTAGTCCCCCTCCTACAGGGGATGAGCAGTTCTTC
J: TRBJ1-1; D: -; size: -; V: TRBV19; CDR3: CASSISRTEAFF; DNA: TGTGCCAGTAGTATATCCAGGACAGAAGCTTTCTTT
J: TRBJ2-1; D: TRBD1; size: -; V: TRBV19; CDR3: CASSIAGQDNEQFF; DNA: TGTGCCAGTAGTATAGCGGGACAGGACAATGAGCAGTTCTTC
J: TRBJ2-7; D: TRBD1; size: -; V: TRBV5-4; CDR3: CASQTGQGGGWEQYF; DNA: TGTGCCAGCCAGACAGGACAGGGGGGAGGTTGGGAGCAGTACTTC